Listed here are 14 T cell receptor beta chains from one sample, sequenced in a study of identical twins. TCRdb reprocessed the 5' RACE reads with MiXCR, giving one entry per CDR3 protein. The repertoire holds 250,000 to 350,000 distinct CDR3 sequences, with about 8% as singletons. The data were also submitted as part of a second study, on yellow fever vaccine responses in identical twins.

Sample: memory (CD45RO+) T cells sorted from blood. These receptors were obtained from a young woman in good health.

This clonotype was counted only a few times. The V and J genes are TRBV10-2 and TRBJ2-2; D tentatively reads TRBD1 or TRBD2 (7 bases each). V dropped 4 bases and J dropped 5 bases, with 14 bases sitting between them. CDR1 and CDR2 from the germline V gene are WSHSY and SAAADI. There are 15 residues in the CDR3. The CDR3 is CASSAQGGGTGELFF. The CDR3 DNA sequence: TGCGCCAGCAGTGCCCAGGGGGGGGGTACCGGGGAGCTGTTTTTT.

This clonotype came up many times. The chain is built from TRBV20-1 and TRBJ2-2; TRBD2 matches 7 bases. V lost 5 bases, J lost 1 base, and 7 bases stayed unmatched. Germline V lookup: CDR1 DFQATT, CDR2 SNEGSKA (reference sequence). The CDR3 covers 15 residues. The CDR3 nucleotides are TGCAGTGCTGGCACTAGCGTAGAGAACACCGGGGAGCTGTTTTTT. Its protein product is CSAGTSVENTGELFF.

The genes are TRBV9 and TRBJ2-2; D unresolved. V was cut by 0 bases and J by 6 bases, with 6 bases left in between. Per the germline V gene, CDR1 is SGDLS and CDR2 is YYNGEE. The CDR3 runs to 13 residues. CDR3 nucleotide sequence: TGTGCCAGCAGCGTAGATCCGGCCGGGGAGCTGTTTTTT. This codes for CASSVDPAGELFF.

There are a few counts of this clonotype. The rearrangement links TRBV6-5 to TRBJ1-5; 9 positions agree with TRBD1. This CDR3 region has 15 residues. Germline V gene data show CDR1 as MNHEY and CDR2 as SVGAGI. The V segment lost 4 bases and the J segment 4 bases; nucleotides outside the gene matches: 5. The CDR3 DNA reads as TGTGCCAGCAGTTCGGGGACAGGGACAAATCAGCCCCAGCATTTT. Its protein is CASSSGTGTNQPQHF.

There are a few counts of this clonotype. The chain combines TRBV20-1 with TRBJ1-1; D ambiguous. V lost 6 bases to trimming and J lost 1 base, with 12 bases between them. The CDR3 has 13 amino acids. In germline, CDR1 is DFQATT, CDR2 SNEGSKA (reference sequence). CDR3 residues: CSARVFGNTEAFF. The CDR3 bases are TGCAGTGCGCGGGTCTTCGGGAACACTGAAGCTTTCTTT.

This clonotype was counted a few times. The chain is built from TRBV12-3 or TRBV12-4 and TRBJ1-3; 7 nucleotides match TRBD1. The trim removed 6 bases at V and 3 bases at J, leaving 8 bases unmatched. The CDR3 runs to 15 residues. In nucleotides, the CDR3 is TGTGCCAGCAGAGAGGGGGCGCCCAGTGGAAACACCATATATTTT. Its protein is CASREGAPSGNTIYF.

This clonotype has at least ten counts. The J gene is TRBJ2-1, the V gene TRBV12-3 or TRBV12-4; unclear D gene. V lost 3 bases, J lost 6 bases, and 12 bases lay in between. This CDR3 has 14 residues. The CDR3 nucleotides are TGTGCCAGCAGTTTCATTTCCAATCCCAATGAGCAGTTCTTC. Translation: CASSFISNPNEQFF.

This clonotype was detected only a few times. The V and J genes are TRBV5-6 and TRBJ2-1; 11 nucleotides line up with TRBD2. This CDR3 region has 17 residues. J lost 4 bases, V lost 3 bases, and 9 bases had no gene match. The germline gives CDR1 SGHDT, CDR2 YYEEEE. The chain's CDR3 is CASSSTLAGGLYNEQFF. The DNA for the CDR3 is TGTGCCAGCAGCTCGACCCTAGCGGGAGGACTTTACAATGAGCAGTTCTTC.

This clonotype occurred many times. The rearrangement links TRBV6-5 to TRBJ2-2; D gene uncertain. Trimming left V 0 bases short and J 1 base short, with 3 bases between. CDR1 MNHEY and CDR2 SVGAGI come from the germline V gene. The CDR3 runs 14 residues. The CDR3 DNA reads as TGTGCCAGCAGTTACTCGCAGAACACCGGGGAGCTGTTTTTT. Translating gives CASSYSQNTGELFF.

This clonotype was counted many times. This chain joins TRBV12-3 or TRBV12-4 and TRBJ2-7, with D possibly TRBD1 on 7 matching bases. There are 16 residues in the CDR3. V lost 3 bases to trimming and J lost 5 bases, with 20 bases between them. The CDR3 DNA follows: TGTGCCAGCAGTTTCGGATTCGTAGGAGGGGGCAACGAGCAGTACTTC. Protein: CASSFGFVGGGNEQYF.

In regard to this clonotype: Being one base from a much bigger clone, this may be a read error. The chain combines TRBV11-2 with TRBJ2-3; 8 nucleotides match TRBD2. Germline CDR1 SGHAT, CDR2 FQNNGV. The CDR3 spans 15 residues. The CDR3 nucleotides read TGTGTCAGCAGCTTAGTTAGCGGGGAGGCAGATACGCAGTATTTT. This sequence encodes CVSSLVSGEADTQYF. Using reference TRBV11-2 and TRBJ2-3 for the parts outside the CDR3, the full variable domain is EAGVAQSPRYKIIEKRQSVAFWCNPISGHATLYWYQQILGQGPKLLIQFQNNGVVDDSQLPKDRFSAERLKGVDSTLKIQPAKLEDSAVYLCVSSLVSGEADTQYFGPGTRLTVL.

The gene calls are TRBV6-1 and TRBJ1-2, with D possibly being TRBD1 (5 bases). Deletions cut 2 bases from V and 4 bases from J, with 11 bases between. Germline lookup yields CDR1 MNHNS and CDR2 SASEGT. The CDR3 sequence is 14 residues long. The CDR3 reads CASSETPGTYGYTF. The CDR3 DNA sequence: TGTGCCAGCAGTGAAACCCCGGGGACCTATGGCTACACCTTC.

The table lists this clonotype with a count of one. CDR3 loop: CASSESPGFTSGGFTDTQYF. The CDR3 nucleotides read TGTGCCAGCAGTGAATCTCCGGGGTTTACCAGCGGGGGATTCACAGATACGCAGTATTTT. The chain is built from TRBV6-1 and TRBJ2-3; 8 bases are a match to TRBD2. Germline trimming cut 2 bases from V and 2 bases from J; bases unmatched to any gene: 18. From germline, CDR1 is MNHNS and CDR2 SASEGT. The CDR3 is 20 amino acids.

The chain couples TRBV29-1 to TRBJ2-7; TRBD2 aligns across 8 bases. The junction had 6 bases not matched to a gene; V was cut back by 5 bases and J by 0 bases. Germline CDR1 is SQVTM and CDR2 is ANQGSEA. This CDR3 region has 14 residues. CDR3 nucleotide sequence: TGCAGCGTTATGCCCGGGACTAGCTCCTACGAGCAGTACTTC. Translation gives CSVMPGTSSYEQYF.